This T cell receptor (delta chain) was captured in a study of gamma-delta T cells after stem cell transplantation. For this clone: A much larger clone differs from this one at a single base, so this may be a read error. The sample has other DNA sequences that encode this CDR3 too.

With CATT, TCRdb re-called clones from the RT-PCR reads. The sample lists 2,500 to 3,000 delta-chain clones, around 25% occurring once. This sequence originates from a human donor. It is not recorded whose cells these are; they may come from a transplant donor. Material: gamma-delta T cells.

The CDR3 loop is CACDTWSSWDTRQMFF. CDR3 bases: TGTGCCTGCGACACGTGGAGCTCCTGGGACACCCGACAGATGTTTTTC. V and J are TRDV2 and TRDJ3; D call uncertain. The CDR3 is 16 residues long. Germline CDR1 reads GEAIGNYY; CDR2 reads EKD.